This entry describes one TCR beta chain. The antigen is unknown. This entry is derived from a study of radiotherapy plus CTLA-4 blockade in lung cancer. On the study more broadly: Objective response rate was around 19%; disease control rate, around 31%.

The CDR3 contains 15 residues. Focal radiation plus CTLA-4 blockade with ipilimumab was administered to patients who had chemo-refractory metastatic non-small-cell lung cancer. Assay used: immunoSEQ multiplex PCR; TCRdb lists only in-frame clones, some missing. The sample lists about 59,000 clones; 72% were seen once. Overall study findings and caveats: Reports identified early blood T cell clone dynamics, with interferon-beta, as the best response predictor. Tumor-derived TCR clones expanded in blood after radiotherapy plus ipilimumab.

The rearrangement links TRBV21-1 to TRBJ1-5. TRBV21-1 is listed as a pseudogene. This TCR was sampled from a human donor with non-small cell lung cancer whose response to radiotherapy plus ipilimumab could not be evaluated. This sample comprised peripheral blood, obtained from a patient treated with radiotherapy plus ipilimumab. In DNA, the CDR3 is TGTGCCAGCAGCAAAGCCCCCCTCCGCGGTCAGCCCCAGCATTTT. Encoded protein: CASSKAPLRGQPQHF.